A selection of T cell receptor beta chains follows, all from one sample in a study of post-analysis software for immune sequencing data. Each CDR3 protein gets one entry after TCRdb re-called the PCR reads with MiXCR. The repertoire consists of almost 700,000 distinct CDR3 sequences, with 59% occurring once and the leading ten covering approximately 10%. Specimen: blood. The source of these receptors is a girl under 10 years old with multiple sclerosis. Each CDR3 is given with its conserved first and last residue. A D gene is named only where the DNA matches it firmly. The size field is filled for only some rows; it gives once, few, many or a size class.

V	size	D	J	length	DNA	CDR3
TRBV20-1	.	TRBD1	TRBJ2-1	16	TGCAGTGCTAGACTAGGACGGGACAGGGCCCACAATGAGCAGTTCTTC	CSARLGRDRAHNEQFF
TRBV10-3	.	.	TRBJ2-3	12	TGTGCCATCAGTGACAACTCAGATACGCAGTATTTT	CAISDNSDTQYF
TRBV12-3/TRBV12-4	.	.	TRBJ2-5	16	TGTGCCAGCAGTCCCAGGGGGGAGCGGGAGAAGGAGACCCAGTACTTC	CASSPRGEREKETQYF
TRBV6-2/TRBV6-3	.	.	TRBJ2-1	17	TGTGCCAGCAGTTATCCCCGGGCAGGGTGGACCTACAATGAGCAGTTCTTC	CASSYPRAGWTYNEQFF
TRBV12-3/TRBV12-4	.	.	TRBJ2-1	13	TGTGCCAGCAGTTTAGAGGGGGGGCATGAGCAGTTCTTC	CASSLEGGHEQFF
TRBV6-6	once	.	TRBJ2-1	14	TGTGCCAGCATTGACGGTAGAGGGGGCAATGAGCAGTTCTTC	CASIDGRGGNEQFF
TRBV7-2	.	.	TRBJ2-7	14	TGTGCCAGCACCCAGGGCGGGCTCCCCTACGAGCAGTACTTC	CASTQGGLPYEQYF
TRBV6-4	.	.	TRBJ2-1	15	TGTGCCAGCAGTGCTAGTTGGGGTACACAGAATGAGCAGTTCTTC	CASSASWGTQNEQFF
TRBV6-5	.	.	TRBJ1-5	15	TGTGCCAGCAGTTACGCCAGGGCTAGCAATCAGCCCCAGCATTTT	CASSYARASNQPQHF
TRBV25-1	.	TRBD1	TRBJ1-2	15	TGTGCCAGCAGTGACCCCGGGACAGCTTTCTCTGGCTACACCTTC	CASSDPGTAFSGYTF
TRBV4-3	.	.	TRBJ1-6	15	TGCGCCAGCAGCCAAGAACCAGGTTCCTATTCACCCCTCCACTTT	CASSQEPGSYSPLHF
TRBV12-3/TRBV12-4	.	.	TRBJ2-5	11	TGTGCCAGCAGCTACCGGGACTCCCTGTACTTC	CASSYRDSLYF
TRBV7-9	few	TRBD2	TRBJ2-5	15	TGTGCCAGCAGTCCCCGAGGGACTAACTGGGAGACCCAGTACTTC	CASSPRGTNWETQYF
TRBV12-3/TRBV12-4	.	.	TRBJ2-5	17	TGTGCCAGCAGGCGTTCAAAGAGGGGGACGCACCAAGAGACCCAGTACTTC	CASRRSKRGTHQETQYF
TRBV7-2	.	.	TRBJ1-2	14	TGTGCCAGCAGCCCAGGAGTCACCCCCTATGGCTACACCTTC	CASSPGVTPYGYTF
TRBV29-1	few	.	TRBJ2-5	12	TGCAGCGTTGAGGGAAATCAAGAGACCCAGTACTTC	CSVEGNQETQYF
TRBV29-1	.	.	TRBJ2-5	13	TGCAGCTCCAGGGGGGGAAACCAAGAGACCCAGTACTTC	CSSRGGNQETQYF
TRBV14	.	TRBD1	TRBJ2-7	17	TGTGCCAGCAGCCAAGGATACAGGGGGCGCATTTATGACGAGCAGTACTTC	CASSQGYRGRIYDEQYF
TRBV5-4	.	TRBD2	TRBJ2-5	16	TGTGCCAGCAGGGGGGGGCTAGCGGGGGTCCAAGAGACCCAGTACTTC	CASRGGLAGVQETQYF
TRBV4-1	.	.	TRBJ1-1	15	TGCGCCAGCAGCCAAGAATCGGTCCCGAACACTGAAGCTTTCTTT	CASSQESVPNTEAFF
TRBV20-1	.	TRBD1	TRBJ2-2	15	TGCAGTGCTATTCGGACAGGAGCGAACACCGGGGAGCTGTTTTTT	CSAIRTGANTGELFF
TRBV5-1	.	TRBD1	TRBJ2-1	15	TGCGCCAGCAGCTTGGGGGACAGGGGTATCGATGAGCAGTTCTTC	CASSLGDRGIDEQFF
TRBV12-3/TRBV12-4	few	.	TRBJ2-1	15	TGTGCCAGCAGTTTTTCGGGGAACCACTACAATGAGCAGTTCTTC	CASSFSGNHYNEQFF
TRBV28	few	.	TRBJ2-7	12	TGTGCCAGCAGCCAAACACCCTACGAGCAGTACTTC	CASSQTPYEQYF
TRBV6-2/TRBV6-3	.	.	TRBJ2-1	14	TGTGCCAGCAGTGCGGATCAAGGTCCCCCTGAGCAGTTCTTC	CASSADQGPPEQFF
TRBV29-1	.	TRBD1	TRBJ1-2	16	TGCAGCGTTGACGTTTCGGGGACAGCAAACCCCTATGGCTACACCTTC	CSVDVSGTANPYGYTF
TRBV5-6	few	.	TRBJ2-1	15	TGTGCCAGCAGCTTGGATAACTCTGGGGATAATGAGCAGTTCTTC	CASSLDNSGDNEQFF
TRBV6-5	few	.	TRBJ1-2	14	TGTGCCAGCAGTTACTCGCAACGGGACTATGGCTACACCTTC	CASSYSQRDYGYTF
TRBV5-5	.	.	TRBJ2-7	15	TGTGCCAGCAGCTCCGGGGCAGGGAGGAACTACGAGCAGTACTTC	CASSSGAGRNYEQYF
TRBV29-1	.	.	TRBJ2-1	13	TGCAGCGTTGAAGTTTACGGGTCTCGTGAGCAGTTCTTC	CSVEVYGSREQFF
TRBV6-5	.	.	TRBJ2-1	14	TGTGCCAGCAGCCATCGGACAGCCTACAATGAGCAGTTCTTC	CASSHRTAYNEQFF
TRBV25-1	.	TRBD1	TRBJ2-7	16	TGTGCCAGTTCTCCCCCCGGGACAGCCCCCACCTACGAGCAGTACTTC	CASSPPGTAPTYEQYF
TRBV6-4	few	TRBD2	TRBJ2-1	16	TGTGCCAGCACTGAGAATCCTAGCGGGAGGACTGGTGAGCAGTTCTTC	CASTENPSGRTGEQFF
TRBV6-5	few	.	TRBJ2-5	15	TGTGCCAGCAGTTACGTGGGGGGGCCAAGGGAGACCCAGTACTTC	CASSYVGGPRETQYF
TRBV27	.	.	TRBJ2-1	12	TGTGCCAGCAAGGGAGTTTACAATGAGCAGTTCTTC	CASKGVYNEQFF
TRBV27	.	TRBD2	TRBJ2-1	18	TGTGCCAGCAGTTTAGAATTCGGGACTAGCGGGACATACAATGAGCAGTTCTTC	CASSLEFGTSGTYNEQFF
TRBV5-1	few	.	TRBJ1-1	14	TGCGCCAGCAGCTTGGACCAGTTGAGGACTGAAGCTTTCTTT	CASSLDQLRTEAFF